Each of the 5 T cell receptor beta chains below was sequenced from the same sample in a study of beta chain features in type 1 diabetes. Which antigens these TCRs recognize remains unknown. Overall study findings and caveats: A moderate, significant TCRB CDR3 shortening appeared in type 1 diabetes across four CD4+ subsets.

Reverse transcription of all isolated RNA meant that expressed TCRB transcripts were sequenced. Clones were sequenced by immunoSEQ multiplex PCR, and TCRdb holds only the in-frame ones, with some missing. The sample comprises some 700,000 clones, around 15% of which are singletons, and about 0.02% rests with the top ten. Specimen: naive CD4+ T cells from blood. These receptors came from a man younger than 35 with type 1 diabetes.

The chain is built from TRBV10-3 and TRBJ2-2; possibly TRBD2 for D (6 bases). The CDR3 extends over 18 amino acids. Trimming took off 2 bases at V and 5 bases at J, with 21 bases between the two ends. CDR1 and CDR2 from the germline V gene are ENHRY and SYGVKD. The CDR3 here is CAISEPLLGGLKTGELFF. CDR3 nucleotides: TGTGCCATCAGTGAGCCCCTGTTGGGGGGATTAAAGACCGGGGAGCTGTTTTTT.

The chain carries TRBV7-9 and TRBJ1-4; TRBD1 agrees at 7 bases. With 1 base clipped from V and 3 bases from J, the junction kept 2 bases outside the gene matches. CDR1 is SEHNR, CDR2 FQNEAQ, per germline (reference sequence). This CDR3 comprises 15 residues. The CDR3 DNA sequence: TGTGCCAGCAGCTTAGTGGGACAGCCTAATGAAAAACTGTTTTTT. Amino acids: CASSLVGQPNEKLFF.

This clone was found a few times. The chain joins TRBV4-1 to TRBJ2-4; 7 nucleotides match TRBD1. This CDR3 comprises 17 residues. The V and J ends lost 4 bases and 1 base, in that order; junction bases with no gene match: 10. Looked up from germline, CDR1 is MGHRA and CDR2 is YSYEKL. CDR3 bases: TGCGCCAGCAGCCCACCACTTCAGGGGGTCGCCAAAAACATTCAGTACTTC. It yields the protein CASSPPLQGVAKNIQYF.

A few counts support this clone. The V call is TRBV5-6, the J call TRBJ1-2, with TRBD1 matching over 8 bases. Germline CDR1 is SGHDT and CDR2 is YYEEEE. The V gene end was trimmed by 4 bases and the J gene end by 4 bases; junction bases not matched to a gene: 9. The CDR3 spans 15 residues. CDR3 nucleotides: TGTGCCAGCAGCCACCGGGACAGGCGATTCTATGGCTACACCTTC. Encoded protein: CASSHRDRRFYGYTF.

The chain combines TRBV6-6 with TRBJ2-2, with D perhaps matching TRBD2 (6 bases). V lost 10 bases and J 2 bases, leaving 14 bases between the germline ends. The CDR3 has 14 residues. The germline V gene encodes CDR1 MNHNY and CDR2 SVGAGI (reference sequence). CDR3 bases: TGTGCCATGGGGGGTAATAGCAACACCGGGGAGCTGTTTTTT. It encodes CAMGGNSNTGELFF.